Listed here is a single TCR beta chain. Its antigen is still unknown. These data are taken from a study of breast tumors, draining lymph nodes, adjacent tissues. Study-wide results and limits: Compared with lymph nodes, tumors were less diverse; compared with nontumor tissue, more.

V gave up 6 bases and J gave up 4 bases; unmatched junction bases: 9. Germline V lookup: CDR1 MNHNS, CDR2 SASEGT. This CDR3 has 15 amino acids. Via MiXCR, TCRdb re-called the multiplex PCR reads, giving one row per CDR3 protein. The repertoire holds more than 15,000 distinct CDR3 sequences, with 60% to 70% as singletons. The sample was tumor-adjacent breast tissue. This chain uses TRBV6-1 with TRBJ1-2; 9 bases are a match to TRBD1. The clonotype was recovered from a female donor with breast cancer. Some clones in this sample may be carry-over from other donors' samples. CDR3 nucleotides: TGTGCCAGCAGACGGACAGGGGCTTATGGCTATGGCTACACCTTC. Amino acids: CASRRTGAYGYGYTF.